The table lists the clone carrying this T cell receptor beta chain with a count of one. The antigen is not known. A much larger clone lies one base from this, so it may be a read error. The study made its TCR cDNA through 5'RACE template switching. That step introduced a universal primer site along with UMIs. TCRdb analysed the 5' RACE reads with MiXCR anew, one entry per CDR3 protein. The data show about 120,000 distinct CDR3 sequences, 6.5% to 9% seen once. The data originate from a study of T cells after yellow fever vaccination. Turning to the study itself: Fractions of limited cellularity were prepared by means of SMART-Seq v4 Ultra Low Input. Whole-study findings and limits: Shared CD4/CD8 clonotypes were a small share, likely from convergent recombination.

The V gene lost 9 bases and the J gene lost 3 bases, with 8 bases spanning the gap. In germline, CDR1 is MGHDK, CDR2 SYGVNS. This CDR3 has 12 amino acids. The TCR comes from a man aged 30 to 45 who received the YFV17D yellow fever vaccine. This chain links TRBV25-1 with TRBJ2-2, with D uncertain. Sequencing was performed on CD8+ T cells sorted from PBMCs, taken 45 days after the yellow fever booster vaccination. CDR3 sequence reads: CARDKDTGELFF. CDR3 DNA sequence: TGTGCCAGAGACAAGGACACCGGGGAGCTGTTTTTT.